The 21 T cell receptor beta chains presented below share a single source sample, sequenced in a study of shared clonotypes between healthy human individuals. TCRdb keeps only in-frame clones here, not all; method: immunoSEQ multiplex PCR. Among about 1.1 million clones listed, approximately 80% were seen once. The material sequenced was memory CD4+ T cells from PBMCs. Subset denoted: CD45RA-negative fraction. The receptors come from a young man in good health. Some clones in this sample may be carry-over from other donors' samples.

V usage is TRBV7-2 and J usage is TRBJ1-4, with a tentative D call TRBD1 (6 bases). CDR3 length: 13 amino acids. The V gene's germline CDR1 is SGHTA and CDR2 FQGNSA. With 5 bases removed from V and 6 bases from J, the gap between germline ends came to 10 bases. The CDR3 spells CASSERTDEKLFF. The CDR3 coding sequence is TGTGCCAGCAGCGAGAGGACAGATGAAAAACTGTTTTTT.

The chain has TRBV27 and TRBJ2-7; 9 nucleotides match TRBD2. CDR3 length: 18 residues. CDR1 is MNHEY and CDR2 is SMNVEV in the germline V gene (reference sequence). After removal of 3 bases from V and 3 bases from J, the junction contained 15 bases not matched to a gene. DNA for the CDR3: TGTGCCAGCAGTTTGGTCGGTGCTACTAGCGGGTCTTTCTACGAGCAGTACTTC. It is translated as CASSLVGATSGSFYEQYF.

CDR3 residues: CSASRSHEQFF. The CDR3 region has the DNA TGCAGTGCTAGCCGTTCGCATGAGCAGTTCTTC. The chain couples TRBV20-1 to TRBJ2-1, with D hard to call. Germline CDR1 and CDR2: DFQATT and SNEGSKA (reference sequence). The CDR3 runs to 11 residues. V shed 3 bases and J shed 8 bases, with 8 bases lying between them.

The chain combines TRBV5-4 with TRBJ2-2, with 9 bases fitting TRBD1. V was pared by 6 bases and J by 3 bases, with 12 bases of the junction left unmatched. The CDR3 spans 17 residues. The germline CDR1 and CDR2 sequences are SGHNT and YYREEE (reference sequence). The CDR3 nucleotides are TGTGCCAGCACCATTCTTCGGACAGGGGCCGACACCGGGGAGCTGTTTTTT. Amino acid sequence: CASTILRTGADTGELFF.

The chain links TRBV5-1 to TRBJ2-5; 9 bases agree with TRBD1. Germline CDR1 is SGHRS and CDR2 is YFSETQ. Trimming removed 4 bases from V and 7 bases from J; junction bases left unmatched: 11. CDR3 length: 15 amino acids. CDR3 in amino acids: CASSSRQGGNRTQYF. CDR3 sequence (DNA): TGCGCCAGCAGCAGCAGACAGGGGGGAAATAGGACCCAGTACTTC.

The chain is built from TRBV7-2 and TRBJ1-5; D might be TRBD1 (5 bases). This CDR3 region has 16 residues. V lost 1 base to trimming and J lost 4 bases, with 14 bases between them. Germline V gene lookup returns CDR1 SGHTA and CDR2 FQGNSA. The CDR3 DNA follows: TGTGCCAGCAGCTTAGTAGGCAGGGCAGGGAATCAGCCCCAGCATTTT. It specifies CASSLVGRAGNQPQHF.

In DNA form, the CDR3 reads TGCAGCGTTGAAGGACTCCGCCGGGTCAATGAGCAGTTCTTC. It codes for CSVEGLRRVNEQFF. The chain employs TRBV29-1 and TRBJ2-1; D remains ambiguous. Per germline, CDR1 SQVTM and CDR2 ANQGSEA. V was shortened by 1 base and J by 6 bases, with 13 bases between the two germline ends. There are 14 residues in the CDR3.

The table lists this clone with a few counts. The gene calls are TRBV30 and TRBJ1-1; 9 nucleotides agree with TRBD1. Germline values: CDR1 GTSNPN, CDR2 SVGIG (reference sequence). The CDR3 covers 14 residues. The V gene end was trimmed by 5 bases and the J gene end by 5 bases; junction bases not matched to a gene: 9. CDR3 sequence reads: CAWARKDRGTEAFF. CDR3 nucleotides: TGTGCCTGGGCCCGAAAGGACAGGGGAACTGAAGCTTTCTTT.

This clone was detected once. The rearrangement uses TRBV18 and TRBJ2-2; no firm D call. Germline V gene sequence: CDR1 KGHSH, CDR2 LQKENI. CDR3 length equals 16 residues. V lost 10 bases and J lost 1, with 19 bases in between. CDR3 in amino acids: CATVRQRVENTGELFF. Written as DNA, the CDR3 is TGTGCCACCGTTCGCCAACGGGTAGAGAACACCGGGGAGCTGTTTTTT.

The chain combines TRBV5-1 with TRBJ2-3; D unclear. This CDR3 region has 13 residues. Germline lookup yields CDR1 SGHRS and CDR2 YFSETQ. V lost 1 base to trimming and J lost 6 bases, with 9 bases between them. DNA for the CDR3: TGCGCCAGCAGCTTGCCTACCCCGGATACGCAGTATTTT. Its translation: CASSLPTPDTQYF.

The V and J genes are TRBV11-1 and TRBJ2-2; unclear D gene. The germline V and J ends were trimmed by 5 bases and 3 bases, with 16 bases remaining between them. Per germline, CDR1 SGHAT and CDR2 FQDESV (reference sequence). This CDR3 comprises 16 residues. CDR3 sequence (DNA): TGTGCCAGCAGCCCTGGGCCCCCTTTTTACACCGGGGAGCTGTTTTTT. Its translation: CASSPGPPFYTGELFF.

The V gene is TRBV10-3, the J gene TRBJ2-2, with 10 bases aligning to TRBD2. The CDR3 totals 14 residues. CDR1 and CDR2 (germline): ENHRY, SYGVKD. With V trimmed by 10 bases and J by 4 bases, 6 bases remained unmatched. The CDR3 DNA reads as TGTGCCACCACTAGCGGGACCCCCACCGGGGAGCTGTTTTTT. Its protein product is CATTSGTPTGELFF.

The genes are TRBV28 and TRBJ1-3; 10 bases line up with TRBD1. The J segment lost 0 bases and the V segment lost 10 bases, leaving 12 bases of the junction unmatched. CDR1 and CDR2 from the germline V gene are MDHEN and SYDVKM. The CDR3 sequence is 17 residues long. CDR3 sequence reads: CATRSRGQGISGNTIYF. The CDR3 DNA reads TGTGCCACCCGTTCACGGGGACAGGGGATCTCTGGAAACACCATATATTTT.

About this clone: This specimen includes other DNA sequences encoding the same CDR3. The chain recombines TRBV18 with TRBJ2-1; D is undetermined. This CDR3 comprises 13 residues. The ends were cut back, 2 bases at V and 1 base at J, with 3 bases in the middle. Germline loops: CDR1 KGHSH, CDR2 LQKENI. The CDR3 is CASSPSSYNEQFF. In DNA form, the CDR3 reads TGTGCCAGCTCACCATCGTCCTACAATGAGCAGTTCTTC.

The chain joins TRBV6-6 to TRBJ2-1; D is unclear. Between the trimmed V and J ends, which lost 4 bases and 6 bases, there was a span of 10 bases. CDR3 length equals 13 residues. Germline assignment: CDR1 MNHNY and CDR2 SVGAGI (reference sequence). In nucleotides, the CDR3 is TGTGCCAGCAGTTTCATGAACGGCAATGAGCAGTTCTTC. Its protein product is CASSFMNGNEQFF.

V usage is TRBV28 and J usage is TRBJ1-1, with D possibly being TRBD1 (5 bases). This CDR3 region has 13 residues. Trimming shortened V by 1 base and J by 4 bases, and 7 bases separated the two germline ends. Per germline, CDR1 MDHEN and CDR2 SYDVKM. For the CDR3, the DNA is TGTGCCAGCAGTTTATCAGGGTTCACTGAAGCTTTCTTT. Amino acids: CASSLSGFTEAFF. The whole variable domain, filled in from reference TRBV28 and TRBJ1-1, reads DVKVTQSSRYLVKRTGEKVFLECVQDMDHENMFWYRQDPGLGLRLIYFSYDVKMKEKGDIPEGYSVSREKKERFSLILESASTNQTSMYLCASSLSGFTEAFFGQGTRLTVV.

The rearrangement uses TRBV5-4 and TRBJ1-4; perhaps TRBD1 as D (6 bases). CDR1 and CDR2 from the germline V gene are SGHNT and YYREEE (reference sequence). With 1 base removed from V and 3 bases from J, the gap between germline ends came to 16 bases. This CDR3 is built from 17 residues. Here the CDR3 DNA reads TGTGCCAGCAGCTTGTCGGGGGGGCTGGGATCTAATGAAAAACTGTTTTTT. Its protein is CASSLSGGLGSNEKLFF.

The chain joins TRBV4-2 to TRBJ2-7, with 12 bases that match TRBD1. CDR1 LGHNA and CDR2 YNFKEQ come from the germline V gene. The length of the CDR3 is 20 residues. With 0 bases clipped from V and 0 bases from J, the junction kept 12 bases outside the gene matches. Here the CDR3 reads CASSQDLFGTGGYPSYEQYF. For the CDR3, the DNA is TGTGCCAGCAGCCAAGATTTGTTTGGGACAGGGGGCTACCCCTCCTACGAGCAGTACTTC.

V usage is TRBV27 and J usage is TRBJ2-3; weak D call: TRBD2 (5 bases). V lost 2 bases, J lost 4 bases, and 16 bases lay in between. The germline gives CDR1 MNHEY, CDR2 SMNVEV (reference sequence). The CDR3 covers 16 residues. CDR3 nucleotide sequence: TGTGCCAGCAGTTTACAGCCGCCCAGAGGGCCAGATACGCAGTATTTT. It yields the protein CASSLQPPRGPDTQYF.

The chain employs TRBV4-1 and TRBJ1-5; D is possibly TRBD1 (5 bases). The germline gives CDR1 MGHRA, CDR2 YSYEKL. The CDR3 covers 14 residues. Trimming shortened V by 6 bases and J by 4 bases, and 13 bases separated the two germline ends. CDR3 in amino acids: CASSRGTENQPQHF. The CDR3 DNA reads as TGCGCCAGCAGTAGGGGAACAGAGAATCAGCCCCAGCATTTT.

V and J are TRBV20-1 and TRBJ2-7, with D hard to call. This CDR3 is built from 11 residues. V was trimmed by 6 bases and J by 5 bases, leaving 11 bases between them. The germline gives CDR1 DFQATT, CDR2 SNEGSKA (reference sequence). CDR3 in amino acids: CSAYSRHEQYF. CDR3 DNA: TGCAGTGCATACTCGCGCCACGAGCAGTACTTC.